These 17 T cell receptor beta chains came from one sample sequenced in a study of shared clonotypes between healthy human individuals. Repertoires were generated with immunoSEQ multiplex PCR, while TCRdb's copy carries only in-frame clones and drops some. Among millions of clones, 90% to 95% were seen once, and the ten largest hold about 0.13%. Source material: naive CD4+ T cells sorted from blood. Noted subset: CD45RA+ positively selected. Receptor source: a man aged 18 to 29 in good health.

This clone was recorded once. The rearrangement joins TRBV18 to TRBJ2-3; D is perhaps TRBD1 (6 bases). V lost 5 bases and J 6 bases, leaving 18 bases between the germline ends. Germline-derived CDR1 and CDR2 are KGHSH and LQKENI. The CDR3 consists of 15 residues. As DNA, the CDR3 is TGTGCCAGCTCATCAACCCCGCCAAGGGGGGATACGCAGTATTTT. It codes for CASSSTPPRGDTQYF.

The rearrangement joins TRBV9 to TRBJ2-7; D might be TRBD1 or TRBD2, each matching 5 bases. This CDR3 comprises 15 residues. Germline lookup yields CDR1 SGDLS and CDR2 YYNGEE. V shed 0 bases and J shed 2 bases, with 12 bases lying between them. In DNA form, the CDR3 reads TGTGCCAGCAGCGTAGATGGGGGATCGGCCTACGAGCAGTACTTC. It yields the protein CASSVDGGSAYEQYF.

The gene calls are TRBV5-4 and TRBJ1-4; 7 bases fit TRBD1. Trimming took 3 bases from V and 7 from J; bases not matched to a gene: 0. Germline CDR1 is SGHNT and CDR2 is YYREEE (reference sequence). The CDR3 contains 12 residues. As DNA, the CDR3 is TGTGCCAGCAGCTGGGACAGTGAAAAACTGTTTTTT. Protein sequence: CASSWDSEKLFF.

The gene calls are TRBV4-1 and TRBJ2-1; no reliable D call. The CDR3 covers 12 residues. Trimming pared 3 bases from V and 7 bases from J, leaving 7 bases between. Germline CDR1 is MGHRA and CDR2 is YSYEKL. The CDR3 here is CASSQRSNEQFF. In DNA form, the CDR3 reads TGCGCCAGCAGCCAGCGGTCAAATGAGCAGTTCTTC.

The chain uses TRBV30 and TRBJ1-4; tentatively, D is TRBD1 (6 bases). The CDR3 has 18 amino acids. Germline CDR1 and CDR2: GTSNPN and SVGIG (reference sequence). The V end was cut by 2 bases, the J end by 2 bases, with 21 bases between. The CDR3, as DNA: TGTGCCTGGAGTCGCCGACGAACAGGGACATCGACTAATGAAAAACTGTTTTTT. This encodes CAWSRRRTGTSTNEKLFF.

The rearrangement uses TRBV5-1 and TRBJ2-7; TRBD1 matches 9 bases. Per germline, CDR1 SGHRS and CDR2 YFSETQ. The trim removed 2 bases at V and 5 bases at J, leaving 8 bases unmatched. The CDR3 contains 15 residues. CDR3 sequence reads: CASSLAGQGTDEQYF. In DNA, the CDR3 is TGCGCCAGCAGCTTAGCGGGACAGGGTACCGACGAGCAGTACTTC.

The rearrangement links TRBV19 to TRBJ2-3, with 11 positions matching TRBD1. This CDR3 has 15 residues. V lost 7 bases, J lost 7 bases, and 10 bases stayed unmatched. Germline CDR1 is LNHDA and CDR2 is SQIVND (reference sequence). The CDR3 coding sequence is TGTGCCAGTATCTCCCGGGACAGGGGGATGTATACGCAGTATTTT. Protein: CASISRDRGMYTQYF.

The gene calls are TRBV5-4 and TRBJ2-2; 14 bases match TRBD2. Germline CDR1 and CDR2: SGHNT and YYREEE (reference sequence). Losses at the gene ends were 4 bases for V and 6 bases for J; bases not matched to a gene: 8. This CDR3 region has 17 residues. DNA of the CDR3: TGTGCCAGCAGCACCGGACTAGCGGGAGGTATCCCCGGGGAGCTGTTTTTT. The encoded protein is CASSTGLAGGIPGELFF.

For this clone: Other DNA sequences in the same sample also yield this CDR3. This chain uses TRBV7-2 with TRBJ1-5; tentative D call: TRBD1 (5 bases). This CDR3 comprises 14 residues. CDR1 is SGHTA and CDR2 is FQGNSA in the germline V gene. Trimming pared 4 bases from V and 4 bases from J, leaving 11 bases between. The DNA of the CDR3 is TGTGCCAGCAGCTGGGGGAGTAGTAATCAGCCCCAGCATTTT. Translating it yields CASSWGSSNQPQHF.

The count of this clone is one. Other DNA sequences of this sample code for an identical CDR3. This rearrangement joins TRBV4-3 to TRBJ2-5; the match to TRBD1 covers 9 bases. The CDR3 length is 15 residues. The junction had 2 bases not matched to a gene; V was cut back by 3 bases and J by 0 bases. From germline, CDR1 is LGHNA and CDR2 YSLEER. The CDR3 loop reads CASSQGDRDQETQYF. In DNA form, the CDR3 reads TGCGCCAGCAGCCAGGGGGACAGGGACCAAGAGACCCAGTACTTC.

The chain is built from TRBV18 and TRBJ2-3, with no clear D. This CDR3 comprises 12 residues. The germline V and J ends were trimmed by 6 bases and 2 bases, with 6 bases remaining between them. Germline CDR1 reads KGHSH; CDR2 reads LQKENI. The CDR3 coding sequence is TGTGCCAGCTCGCGCGTCACAGATACGCAGTATTTT. Encoded protein: CASSRVTDTQYF.

The CDR3 region is CASAHEQYF. The CDR3 DNA is TGTGCCAGCGCTCACGAGCAGTACTTC. J is TRBJ2-7 and V is TRBV11-2; unclear D gene. CDR3 length: 9 residues. CDR1 and CDR2 (germline): SGHAT, FQNNGV. Trimming pared 8 bases from V and 5 bases from J, leaving 4 bases between.

V is TRBV27 and J is TRBJ2-7, with D maybe TRBD1 (5 bases). There are 16 residues in the CDR3. V lost 5 bases and J 2 bases, leaving 19 bases between the germline ends. CDR1 and CDR2 (germline): MNHEY, SMNVEV (reference sequence). CDR3 in amino acids: CASSPRAYLGAYEQYF. For the CDR3, the DNA is TGTGCCAGCAGTCCACGGGCTTACCTAGGGGCCTACGAGCAGTACTTC.

J is TRBJ1-4 and V is TRBV6-1; D not resolved. Trimming took 7 bases from V and 7 from J, leaving 16 bases between them. The CDR3 loop spans 14 amino acids. Looked up from germline, CDR1 is MNHNS and CDR2 is SASEGT. CDR3 protein: CASIRASPSEKLFF. The CDR3, as DNA: TGTGCCAGCATAAGGGCTTCCCCTTCTGAAAAACTGTTTTTT.

The V and J genes are TRBV21-1 and TRBJ2-3; the table's D call TRBD1 went unverified against the DNA. TRBV21-1 is a pseudogene. The CDR3 spans 17 residues. The CDR3 loop reads CASSNVPGQEYTDTQYF. DNA of the CDR3: TGTGCCAGCAGCAACGTCCCGGGACAGGAATACACAGATACGCAGTATTTT.

The CDR3 spells CASSPVGGTNTEAFF. The CDR3 bases are TGTGCCAGCAGCCCGGTGGGGGGAACGAACACTGAAGCTTTCTTT. The V call is TRBV2, the J call TRBJ1-1; weak D call: TRBD1 (5 bases). The CDR3 spans 15 residues. Trimming pared 6 bases from V and 1 base from J, leaving 15 bases between. Germline lookup yields CDR1 SNHLY and CDR2 FYNNEI.

The V gene is TRBV6-1, the J gene TRBJ1-2, with a weak D call TRBD1 (5 bases). The CDR3 consists of 14 residues. The germline V and J ends were trimmed by 2 bases and 3 bases, with 10 bases remaining between them. Germline V gives CDR1 MNHNS, CDR2 SASEGT. CDR3 residues: CASSESGTYYGYTF. CDR3 nucleotides: TGTGCCAGCAGTGAATCAGGGACTTACTATGGCTACACCTTC.